Presented here are 21 T cell receptor beta chains from one specimen sequenced in a study of shared clonotypes between healthy human individuals. TCRdb's table, derived via immunoSEQ multiplex PCR, lists solely in-frame clones and lacks some. Of 1,400,000 or so clones detected, 98% appear once; the ten largest clones hold around 0.38%. The sequenced sample consisted of naive CD4+ T cells sorted from blood. Subset given: CD45RA+ positively selected. These receptors originate from a man younger than 40 in good health.

This chain connects TRBV7-9 to TRBJ1-2; D is possibly TRBD1 (5 bases). In germline, CDR1 is SEHNR, CDR2 FQNEAQ (reference sequence). V lost 5 bases and J lost 5, with 12 bases in between. The CDR3 is made up of 13 amino acids. CDR3 residues: CASSLDRAYGYTF. The DNA for the CDR3 is TGTGCCAGCAGCCTAGACAGAGCTTATGGCTACACCTTC.

J is TRBJ2-1 and V is TRBV28, with D possibly matching TRBD1 (5 bases). The CDR3 consists of 15 residues. Germline V gene sequence: CDR1 MDHEN, CDR2 SYDVKM. Trimming cost V 3 bases and J 9 bases, with 18 bases left between them. The DNA for the CDR3 is TGTGCCAGCAGTTTTCCCACCCAGGACAACGGTGAGCAGTTCTTC. It is translated as CASSFPTQDNGEQFF.

V usage is TRBV30 and J usage is TRBJ2-5; weak D call: TRBD2 (6 bases). Trimming removed 2 bases from V and 3 bases from J, with 7 bases in between. The V gene's germline CDR1 is GTSNPN and CDR2 SVGIG (reference sequence). The CDR3 sequence is 12 residues long. CDR3 DNA sequence: TGTGCCTGGAGTAGGACTAAAGAGACCCAGTACTTC. This encodes CAWSRTKETQYF.

This clone was observed a single time. This chain joins TRBV18 and TRBJ2-1; 9 nucleotides match TRBD2. Germline CDR1 reads KGHSH; CDR2 reads LQKENI. Trimming at V came to 2 bases and at J to 5 bases, leaving 10 bases not matched to a gene. The CDR3 totals 17 residues. In nucleotides, the CDR3 is TGTGCCAGCTCACCAACCCCTGGGGCTAGCGGGAACAATGAGCAGTTCTTC. As protein: CASSPTPGASGNNEQFF.

The chain links TRBV28 to TRBJ2-7, with 9 bases matching TRBD1. Trimming removed 7 bases from V and 2 bases from J; junction bases left unmatched: 9. Germline assignment: CDR1 MDHEN and CDR2 SYDVKM. The CDR3 is 15 amino acids. The DNA of the CDR3 is TGTGCCAGCACTAGAGGACAGGGGTGGACCTACGAGCAGTACTTC. It is translated as CASTRGQGWTYEQYF.

The CDR3 DNA sequence: TGTGCCAGCAGACTAACTAGCGGGAGGCTTCTTAGCACAGATACGCAGTATTTT. It translates to CASRLTSGRLLSTDTQYF. The chain couples TRBV4-2 to TRBJ2-3; TRBD2 aligns across 12 bases. The CDR3 is 18 amino acids. Germline values: CDR1 LGHNA, CDR2 YNFKEQ. The V and J ends lost 6 bases and 0 bases, in that order; junction bases with no gene match: 10.

The chain uses TRBV6-6 and TRBJ1-3; D is possibly TRBD1 (6 bases). The CDR3 totals 13 residues. Trimming cost V 10 bases and J 3 bases, with 13 bases left between them. Germline CDR1 MNHNY, CDR2 SVGAGI (reference sequence). DNA for the CDR3: TGTGCCACCCAGGGGTTTGGTGGAAACACCATATATTTT. Its translation: CATQGFGGNTIYF.

V usage is TRBV7-9 and J usage is TRBJ1-1; the D is unclear. The CDR3 is made up of 13 amino acids. V dropped 5 bases and J dropped 11 bases, with 18 bases sitting between them. The germline V gene has CDR1 SEHNR and CDR2 FQNEAQ (reference sequence). CDR3 in amino acids: CASSPETARRAFF. CDR3 nucleotide sequence: TGTGCCAGCAGCCCAGAGACGGCCCGGCGGGCTTTCTTT.

The chain joins TRBV7-3 to TRBJ2-5; TRBD2 matches 8 bases. After removal of 3 bases from V and 4 bases from J, the junction contained 7 bases not matched to a gene. The CDR3 loop spans 15 amino acids. Germline lookup yields CDR1 SGHTA and CDR2 FQGTGA. The CDR3, as DNA: TGTGCCAGCAGCTTTAATGGGGCGGGAGGAGAGACCCAGTACTTC. This sequence encodes CASSFNGAGGETQYF.

V and J are TRBV30 and TRBJ2-7, with 8 bases that match TRBD2. This CDR3 has 15 residues. Germline assignment: CDR1 GTSNPN and CDR2 SVGIG (reference sequence). Trimming took 0 bases from V and 6 from J; bases not matched to a gene: 10. The CDR3 bases are TGTGCCTGGAGTGTATTAGGACTAGCATATCCCGAGCAGTACTTC. Amino acids: CAWSVLGLAYPEQYF.

This rearrangement joins TRBV4-1 to TRBJ1-5; D is perhaps TRBD1 (5 bases). V lost 2 bases to trimming and J lost 1 base, with 9 bases between them. Looked up from germline, CDR1 is MGHRA and CDR2 is YSYEKL. This CDR3 comprises 15 residues. The DNA of the CDR3 is TGCGCCAGCAGCCAAAGCTGGACAAGCAATCAGCCCCAGCATTTT. The encoded protein is CASSQSWTSNQPQHF.

The V call is TRBV30, the J call TRBJ2-2, with no clear D. The V gene lost 0 bases and the J gene lost 1 base, with 9 bases spanning the gap. The CDR3 loop spans 15 amino acids. The germline gives CDR1 GTSNPN, CDR2 SVGIG (reference sequence). CDR3 sequence: CAWSVLRGNTGELFF. Here the CDR3 DNA reads TGTGCCTGGAGTGTACTTCGAGGGAACACCGGGGAGCTGTTTTTT.

The DNA for the CDR3 is TGTGCCAGCAGTTGGGGGAGGATCCAAGAGACCCAGTACTTC. As protein: CASSWGRIQETQYF. V usage is TRBV6-5 and J usage is TRBJ2-5; D possibly corresponds to TRBD2 (6 bases). The germline V gene has CDR1 MNHEY and CDR2 SVGAGI. The CDR3 has 14 residues. V lost 4 bases and J 1 base, leaving 10 bases between the germline ends.

V usage is TRBV6-5 and J usage is TRBJ2-7; tentatively, D is TRBD1 or TRBD2 (5 bases each). Trimming stripped 2 bases from V and 7 bases from J, with 12 bases between. Germline V CDR1 and CDR2: MNHEY, SVGAGI. This CDR3 comprises 13 residues. The CDR3 region has the DNA TGTGCCAGCAGTTACAGACAGCGAGGGGAGCAGTACTTC. Translating it yields CASSYRQRGEQYF.

The gene calls are TRBV4-3 and TRBJ2-5; D remains unclear. CDR1 and CDR2 from the germline V gene are LGHNA and YSLEER. This CDR3 comprises 15 residues. Trimming took off 0 bases at V and 5 bases at J, with 13 bases between the two ends. This CDR3 reads CASSQDSVLGETQYF. As DNA, the CDR3 is TGCGCCAGCAGCCAAGATTCGGTTTTAGGGGAGACCCAGTACTTC.

The rearrangement joins TRBV19 to TRBJ1-4, with no clear D. Per germline, CDR1 LNHDA and CDR2 SQIVND (reference sequence). The V and J ends lost 3 bases and 2 bases respectively, with 10 bases between them. The CDR3 has 15 amino acids. DNA of the CDR3: TGTGCCAGTAGTATTCGGGGATTCACTAATGAAAAACTGTTTTTT. Encoded protein: CASSIRGFTNEKLFF.

This chain connects TRBV7-2 to TRBJ2-3; TRBD1 matches 10 bases. Trimming cost V 5 bases and J 0 bases; bases outside gene matches: 5. Germline V gene lookup returns CDR1 SGHTA and CDR2 FQGNSA. This CDR3 contains 16 residues. CDR3 in amino acids: CASSRGTGVSTDTQYF. The CDR3 region has the DNA TGTGCCAGCAGCAGAGGGACAGGGGTTAGCACAGATACGCAGTATTTT. Full variable domain (rest looked up from reference TRBV7-2 and TRBJ2-3): GAGVSQSPSNKVTEKGKDVELRCDPISGHTALYWYRQSLGQGLEFLIYFQGNSAPDKSGLPSDRFSAERTGGSVSTLTIQRTQQEDSAVYLCASSRGTGVSTDTQYFGPGTRLTVL.

The chain is built from TRBV11-3 and TRBJ2-1, with 9 bases aligning to TRBD2. The germline gives CDR1 SGHNT, CDR2 YENEEA. The V gene end was trimmed by 1 base and the J gene end by 8 bases; junction bases not matched to a gene: 18. This CDR3 comprises 19 residues. The CDR3 DNA reads TGTGCCAGCAGCTTAGGGGTTGGTAGCGGGAGAATCCTGGCAGATGAGCAGTTCTTC. It yields the protein CASSLGVGSGRILADEQFF. Filled out from reference TRBV11-3 and TRBJ2-1, the complete variable domain reads EAGVVQSPRYKIIEKKQPVAFWCNPISGHNTLYWYLQNLGQGPELLIRYENEEAVDDSQLPKDRFSAERLKGVDSTLKIQPAELGDSAVYLCASSLGVGSGRILADEQFFGPGTRLTVL.

The chain couples TRBV19 to TRBJ2-6, with TRBD2 identical over 8 bases. V was clipped by 8 bases and J by 0 bases; unmatched bases: 12. Germline V gene lookup returns CDR1 LNHDA and CDR2 SQIVND (reference sequence). The CDR3 spans 18 residues. As DNA, the CDR3 is TGTGCCAGTGCCCTAAGGCGCGGGGGGCACTCTGGGGCCAACGTCCTGACTTTC. Its protein is CASALRRGGHSGANVLTF.

The chain recombines TRBV4-1 with TRBJ1-4, with 7 nucleotides matching TRBD1. The V gene's germline CDR1 is MGHRA and CDR2 YSYEKL. The CDR3 has 15 residues. Trimming cost V 3 bases and J 4 bases; bases outside gene matches: 5. DNA for the CDR3: TGCGCCAGCAGCCATGGGGGACAGCTTAATGAAAAACTGTTTTTT. Its protein is CASSHGGQLNEKLFF.

CDR3 sequence: CASSLDRSNQPQHF. The DNA for the CDR3 is TGCGCCAGCAGCTTGGACAGGAGCAATCAGCCCCAGCATTTT. The chain employs TRBV5-1 and TRBJ1-5, with D possibly matching TRBD1 (5 bases). Between the trimmed V and J ends, which lost 0 bases and 1 base, there was a span of 5 bases. Germline CDR1 reads SGHRS; CDR2 reads YFSETQ. The CDR3 is 14 amino acids.